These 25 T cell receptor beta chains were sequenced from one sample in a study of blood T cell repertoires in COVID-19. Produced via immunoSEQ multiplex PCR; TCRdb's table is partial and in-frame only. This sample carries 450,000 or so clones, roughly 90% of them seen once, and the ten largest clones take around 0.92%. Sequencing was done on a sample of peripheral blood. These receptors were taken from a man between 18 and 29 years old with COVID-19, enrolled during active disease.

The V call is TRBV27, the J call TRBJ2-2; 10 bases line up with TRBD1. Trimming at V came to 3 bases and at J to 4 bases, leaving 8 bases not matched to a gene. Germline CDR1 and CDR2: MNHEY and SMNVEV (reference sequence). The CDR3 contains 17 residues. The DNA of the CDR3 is TGTGCCAGCAGTTTGTCCTCGGGGACAGGGGTCACCGGGGAGCTGTTTTTT. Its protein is CASSLSSGTGVTGELFF.

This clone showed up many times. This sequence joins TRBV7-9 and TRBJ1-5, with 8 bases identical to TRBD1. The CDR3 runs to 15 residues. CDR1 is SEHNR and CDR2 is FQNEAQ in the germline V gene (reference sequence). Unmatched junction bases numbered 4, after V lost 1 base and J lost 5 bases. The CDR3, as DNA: TGTGCCAGCAGCTTAGGAGGACAGGGTCATCAGCCCCAGCATTTT. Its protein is CASSLGGQGHQPQHF.

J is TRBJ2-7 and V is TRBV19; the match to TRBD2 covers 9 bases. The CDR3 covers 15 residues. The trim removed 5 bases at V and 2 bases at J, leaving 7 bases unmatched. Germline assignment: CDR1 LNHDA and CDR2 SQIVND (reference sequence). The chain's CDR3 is CASSASSGMTYEQYF. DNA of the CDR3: TGTGCCAGTAGTGCGTCTAGCGGGATGACCTACGAGCAGTACTTC.

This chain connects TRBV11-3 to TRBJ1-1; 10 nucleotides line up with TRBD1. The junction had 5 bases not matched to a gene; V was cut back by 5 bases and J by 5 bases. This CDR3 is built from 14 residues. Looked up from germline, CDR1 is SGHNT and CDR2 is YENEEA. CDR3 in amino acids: CASSRQGARTEAFF. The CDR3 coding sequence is TGTGCCAGCAGCCGACAGGGGGCGCGGACTGAAGCTTTCTTT.

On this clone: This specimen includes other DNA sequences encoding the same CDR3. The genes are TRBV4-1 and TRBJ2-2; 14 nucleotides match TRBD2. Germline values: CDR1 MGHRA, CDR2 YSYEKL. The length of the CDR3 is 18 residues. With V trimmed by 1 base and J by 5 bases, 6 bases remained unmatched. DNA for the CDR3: TGCGCCAGCAGCCAAGGGGGACTAGCGGGAGTAGGGACCGGGGAGCTGTTTTTT. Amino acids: CASSQGGLAGVGTGELFF.

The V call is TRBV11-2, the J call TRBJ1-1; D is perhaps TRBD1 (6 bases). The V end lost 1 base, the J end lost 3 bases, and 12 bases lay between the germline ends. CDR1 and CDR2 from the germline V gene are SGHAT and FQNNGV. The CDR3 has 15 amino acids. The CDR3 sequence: CASSLGGGRDTEAFF. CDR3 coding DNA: TGTGCCAGCAGCTTAGGGGGGGGCAGAGACACTGAAGCTTTCTTT.

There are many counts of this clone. DNA for the CDR3: TGTGCCAGCAGAGGACAGGGGGAATTCTTC. This encodes CASRGQGEFF. The chain recombines TRBV6-5 with TRBJ2-1; 10 bases map to TRBD1. The junction had 3 bases not matched to a gene; V was cut back by 6 bases and J by 16 bases. This CDR3 has 10 residues. Germline lookup yields CDR1 MNHEY and CDR2 SVGAGI.

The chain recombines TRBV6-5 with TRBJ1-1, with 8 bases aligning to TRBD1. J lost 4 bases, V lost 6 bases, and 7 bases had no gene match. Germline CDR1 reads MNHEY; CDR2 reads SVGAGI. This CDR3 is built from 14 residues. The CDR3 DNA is TGTGCCAGCAGACCAGGACAGGGCGGCACTGAAGCTTTCTTT. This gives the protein CASRPGQGGTEAFF.

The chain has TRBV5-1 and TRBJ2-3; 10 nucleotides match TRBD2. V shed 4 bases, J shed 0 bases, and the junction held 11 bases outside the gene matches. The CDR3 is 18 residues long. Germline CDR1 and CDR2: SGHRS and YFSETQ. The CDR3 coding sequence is TGCGCCAGCAGCCCGCGGGGTAGCGGGAGGACTAGCACAGATACGCAGTATTTT. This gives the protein CASSPRGSGRTSTDTQYF.

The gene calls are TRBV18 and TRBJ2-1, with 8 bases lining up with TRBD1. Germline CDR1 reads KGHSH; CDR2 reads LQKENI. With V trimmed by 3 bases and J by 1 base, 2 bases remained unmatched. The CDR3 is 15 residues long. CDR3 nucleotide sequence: TGTGCCAGCTCACCGACAGGGGTGTCCTACAATGAGCAGTTCTTC. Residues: CASSPTGVSYNEQFF.

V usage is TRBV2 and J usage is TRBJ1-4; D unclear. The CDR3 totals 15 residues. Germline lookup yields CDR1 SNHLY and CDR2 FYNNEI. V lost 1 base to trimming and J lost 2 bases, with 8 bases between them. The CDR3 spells CASSEVEVTNEKLFF. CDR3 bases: TGTGCCAGCAGTGAAGTTGAGGTGACTAATGAAAAACTGTTTTTT.

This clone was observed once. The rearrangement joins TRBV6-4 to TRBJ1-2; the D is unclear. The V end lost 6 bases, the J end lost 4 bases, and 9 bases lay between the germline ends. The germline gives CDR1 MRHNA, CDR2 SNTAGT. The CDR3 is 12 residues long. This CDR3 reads CASRYSSYGYTF. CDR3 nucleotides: TGTGCCAGCAGATATAGCTCCTATGGCTACACCTTC.

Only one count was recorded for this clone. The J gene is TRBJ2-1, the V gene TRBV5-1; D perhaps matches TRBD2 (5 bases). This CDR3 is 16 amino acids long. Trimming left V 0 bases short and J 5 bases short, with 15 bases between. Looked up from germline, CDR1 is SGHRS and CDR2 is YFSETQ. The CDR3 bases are TGCGCCAGCAGCTTGGAAGGCCTAGCTGCAAACAATGAGCAGTTCTTC. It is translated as CASSLEGLAANNEQFF.

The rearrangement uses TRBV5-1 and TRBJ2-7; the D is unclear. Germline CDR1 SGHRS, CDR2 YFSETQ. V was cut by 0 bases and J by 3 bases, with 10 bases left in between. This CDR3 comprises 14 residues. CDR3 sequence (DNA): TGCGCCAGCAGCTTGGAGCCGGGTGGCTACGAGCAGTACTTC. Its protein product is CASSLEPGGYEQYF. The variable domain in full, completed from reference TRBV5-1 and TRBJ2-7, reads KAGVTQTPRYLIKTRGQQVTLSCSPISGHRSVSWYQQTPGQGLQFLFEYFSETQRNKGNFPGRFSGRQFSNSRSEMNVSTLELGDSALYLCASSLEPGGYEQYFGPGTRLTVT.

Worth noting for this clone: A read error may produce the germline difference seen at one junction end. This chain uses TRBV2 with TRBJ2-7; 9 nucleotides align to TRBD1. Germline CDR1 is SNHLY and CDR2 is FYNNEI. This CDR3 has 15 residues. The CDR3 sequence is CASSEDRDRDYEQYF. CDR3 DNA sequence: TGTGCCAGCAGCGAAGACCGGGACAGGGACTACGAGCAGTACTTC.

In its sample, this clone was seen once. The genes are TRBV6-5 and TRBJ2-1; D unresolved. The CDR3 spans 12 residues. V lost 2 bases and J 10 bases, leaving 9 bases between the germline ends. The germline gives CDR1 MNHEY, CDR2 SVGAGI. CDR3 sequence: CASSYDLLEQFF. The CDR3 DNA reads TGTGCCAGCAGTTACGACTTACTGGAGCAGTTCTTC.

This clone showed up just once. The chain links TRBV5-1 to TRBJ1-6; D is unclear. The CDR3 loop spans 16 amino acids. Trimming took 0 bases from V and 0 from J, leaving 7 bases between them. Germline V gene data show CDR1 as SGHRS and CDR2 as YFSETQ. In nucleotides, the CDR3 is TGCGCCAGCAGCTTGGAGCCGAGCTCCTATAATTCACCCCTCCACTTT. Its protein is CASSLEPSSYNSPLHF.

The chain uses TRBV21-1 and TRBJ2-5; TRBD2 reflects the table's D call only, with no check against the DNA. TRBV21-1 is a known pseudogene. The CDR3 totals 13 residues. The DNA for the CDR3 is TGTGCCAGCAGCGCGACGGGACAAGAGACCCAGTACTTC. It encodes CASSATGQETQYF.

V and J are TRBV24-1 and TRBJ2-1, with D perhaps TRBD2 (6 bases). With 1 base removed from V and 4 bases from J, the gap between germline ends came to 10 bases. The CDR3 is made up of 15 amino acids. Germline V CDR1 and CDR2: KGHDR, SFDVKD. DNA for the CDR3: TGTGCCACCAGTGATTTTGCGGGGCCTTACAATGAGCAGTTCTTC. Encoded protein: CATSDFAGPYNEQFF.

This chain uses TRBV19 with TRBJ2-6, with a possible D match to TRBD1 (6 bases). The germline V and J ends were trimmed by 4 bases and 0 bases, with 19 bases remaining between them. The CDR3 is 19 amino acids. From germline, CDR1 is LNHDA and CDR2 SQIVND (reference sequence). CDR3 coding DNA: TGTGCCAGTAGTACCAGACAGCGGTCAGGGGACTCTGGGGCCAACGTCCTGACTTTC. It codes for CASSTRQRSGDSGANVLTF.

The CDR3 protein is CASSVVPGQINTEAFF. Written as DNA, the CDR3 is TGTGCCAGCAGTGTAGTCCCGGGACAGATCAACACTGAAGCTTTCTTT. The chain carries TRBV6-1 and TRBJ1-1; 7 bases map to TRBD1. Germline V lookup: CDR1 MNHNS, CDR2 SASEGT. Losses at the gene ends were 4 bases for V and 2 bases for J; bases not matched to a gene: 10. The CDR3 totals 16 residues.

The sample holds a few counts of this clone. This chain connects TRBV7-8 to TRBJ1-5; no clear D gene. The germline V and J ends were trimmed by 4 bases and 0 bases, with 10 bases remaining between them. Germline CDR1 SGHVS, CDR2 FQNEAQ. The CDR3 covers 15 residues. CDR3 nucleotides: TGTGCCAGCAGCTCCCGAGGGTATAGCAATCAGCCCCAGCATTTT. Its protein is CASSSRGYSNQPQHF.

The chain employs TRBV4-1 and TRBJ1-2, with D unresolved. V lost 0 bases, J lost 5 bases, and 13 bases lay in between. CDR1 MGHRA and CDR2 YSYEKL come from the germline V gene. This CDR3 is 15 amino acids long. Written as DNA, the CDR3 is TGCGCCAGCAGCCAAGATAGGGCGGGCGGATATGGCTACACCTTC. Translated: CASSQDRAGGYGYTF.

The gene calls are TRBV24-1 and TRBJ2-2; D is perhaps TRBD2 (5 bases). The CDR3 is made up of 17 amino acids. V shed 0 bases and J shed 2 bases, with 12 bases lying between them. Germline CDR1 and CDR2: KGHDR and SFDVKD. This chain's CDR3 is CATSDLGRTQNTGELFF. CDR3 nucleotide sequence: TGTGCCACCAGTGATTTGGGACGGACTCAAAACACCGGGGAGCTGTTTTTT.

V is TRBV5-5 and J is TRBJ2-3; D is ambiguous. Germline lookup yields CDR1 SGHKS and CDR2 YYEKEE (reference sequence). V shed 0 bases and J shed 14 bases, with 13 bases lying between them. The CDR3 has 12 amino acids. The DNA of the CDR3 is TGTGCCAGCAGCTTGGCTACCCTAGATAGGTATTTT. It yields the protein CASSLATLDRYF.